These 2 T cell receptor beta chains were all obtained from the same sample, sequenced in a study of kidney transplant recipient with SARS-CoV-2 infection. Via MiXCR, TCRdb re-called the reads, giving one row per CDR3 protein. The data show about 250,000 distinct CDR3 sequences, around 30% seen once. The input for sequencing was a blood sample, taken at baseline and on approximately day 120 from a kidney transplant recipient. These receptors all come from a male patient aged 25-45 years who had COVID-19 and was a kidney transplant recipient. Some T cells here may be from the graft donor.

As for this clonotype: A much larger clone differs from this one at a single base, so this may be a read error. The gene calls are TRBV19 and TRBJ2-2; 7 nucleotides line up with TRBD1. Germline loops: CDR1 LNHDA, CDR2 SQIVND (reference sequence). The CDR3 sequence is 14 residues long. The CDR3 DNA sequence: TGTGCCAGTCAGGACAGGCCGAACACCGGGGAGCTGCTTTTT. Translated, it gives CASQDRPNTGELLF.

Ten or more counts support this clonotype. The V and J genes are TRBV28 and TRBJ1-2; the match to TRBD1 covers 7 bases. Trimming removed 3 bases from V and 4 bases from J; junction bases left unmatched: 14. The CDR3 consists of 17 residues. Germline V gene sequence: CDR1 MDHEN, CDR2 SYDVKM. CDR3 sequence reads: CASSLSGGGASAYGYTF. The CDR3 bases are TGTGCCAGCAGTTTGTCAGGGGGGGGGGCGTCTGCCTATGGCTACACCTTC.